These 5 T cell receptor beta chains share one sample of origin, sequenced in a study of cytomegalovirus exposure and HLA in healthy donors. It was with 60 Vbeta and 13 Jbeta primers that the PCR ran. The repertoire was sequenced with immunoSEQ multiplex PCR; TCRdb's copy has only in-frame clones and lacks some. In the table there are 150,000 or so clones, roughly 80% of which are singletons. Sample: PBMCs. The receptors stem from a female donor in good health and CMV-seronegative.

This clone was found a few times. The gene calls are TRBV5-6 and TRBJ1-2; 7 bases are shared with TRBD1. V dropped 4 bases and J dropped 8; count of bases not matched to a gene: 11. The CDR3 extends over 14 amino acids. From germline, CDR1 is SGHDT and CDR2 YYEEEE. As DNA, the CDR3 is TGTGCCAGCAGCCCGACAGGGAGAGGCGACGGCTACACCTTC. Protein: CASSPTGRGDGYTF.

The chain has TRBV4-2 and TRBJ2-3, with 9 bases that match TRBD2. Unmatched junction bases numbered 7, after V lost 4 bases and J lost 2 bases. In germline, CDR1 is LGHNA, CDR2 YNFKEQ. The CDR3 length is 16 residues. CDR3 bases: TGTGCCAGCAGCCTTCTCGCGGGGGGGTCCACAGATACGCAGTATTTT. Translation: CASSLLAGGSTDTQYF.

V usage is TRBV7-9 and J usage is TRBJ1-5; D gene unclear. The CDR3 sequence is 14 residues long. Germline V lookup: CDR1 SEHNR, CDR2 FQNEAQ (reference sequence). Trimming took 1 base from V and 3 from J, leaving 7 bases between them. The CDR3 protein is CASSLGQYNQPQHF. CDR3 bases: TGTGCCAGCAGCTTAGGCCAGTACAATCAGCCCCAGCATTTT.

This chain uses TRBV29-1 with TRBJ1-1; weak D call: TRBD1 (5 bases). The CDR3 contains 11 residues. Germline V lookup: CDR1 SQVTM, CDR2 ANQGSEA. Trimming stripped 0 bases from V and 10 bases from J, with 9 bases between. In DNA, the CDR3 is TGCAGCGTTGAAGACAGGGAACGAGCTTTCTTT. This encodes CSVEDRERAFF.

The rearrangement links TRBV5-5 to TRBJ2-5, with D perhaps matching TRBD1 (7 bases). Trimming shortened V by 4 bases and J by 3 bases, and 10 bases separated the two germline ends. This CDR3 comprises 13 residues. Germline CDR1 reads SGHKS; CDR2 reads YYEKEE (reference sequence). The CDR3 region has the DNA TGTGCCAGCAGCCGGGGGACAGAAGAGACCCAGTACTTC. Translation: CASSRGTEETQYF.